This T cell receptor beta chain was found in a study of cytomegalovirus exposure and HLA in healthy donors. 13 Jbeta primers and 60 Vbeta primers were used for the PCR. Per the authors' pipeline: In a later analysis, 70 million to 80 million unique TCR beta chains included roughly 11 million shared by two or more donors. The repertoire was sequenced with immunoSEQ multiplex PCR; TCRdb's copy has only in-frame clones and lacks some. V, J and clone size are those of that table, while D and trimming were read from the DNA. Here the sample spans about 180,000 clones, around 80% being singletons. The ends lost 2 bases at V and 5 bases at J; junction bases unmatched: 7. CDR1 is PRHDT and CDR2 is FYEKMQ in the germline V gene (reference sequence). The CDR3 has 16 amino acids. Note on this clone: What it binds is unknown.

Study-level results: Roughly uniform sequencing depth across donors was assumed, possibly incorrectly. Based on reports, TCR beta sequences accurately predicted HLA-A and HLA-B alleles for most subjects. Later analysis suggested most CMV-associated TCR beta chains were HLA-restricted.

The J gene is TRBJ2-7, the V gene TRBV13, with TRBD1 matching over 12 bases. The sample taken for sequencing was PBMCs. The clonotype originates from a woman aged 30 to 39 in good health and CMV-seronegative. CDR3 in DNA: TGTGCCAGCAGCTTATTTTCCGGGACAGGGGGCGACGAGCAGTACTTC. Its protein is CASSLFSGTGGDEQYF.